The 17 T cell receptor beta chains below come from one sample, sequenced in a study of PD-1 blockade in classical Hodgkin lymphoma. Produced via immunoSEQ multiplex PCR; TCRdb's table is partial and in-frame only. Here the sample spans tens of thousands of clones, about 78% being singletons. Each of the patients experienced relapse following autologous stem cell transplantation, and their brentuximab vedotin exposure differed. Sequencing used peripheral blood mononuclear cells (PBMCs), obtained before the second cycle of nivolumab. The receptors derive from a human donor with classical Hodgkin lymphoma.

The V call is TRBV6-1, the J call TRBJ1-3; 9 positions match TRBD1. The CDR3 extends over 13 amino acids. Germline trimming cut 11 bases from V and 2 bases from J; bases unmatched to any gene: 4. CDR1 MNHNS and CDR2 SASEGT come from the germline V gene. CDR3 region: CAVRQGAGNTIYF. CDR3 DNA sequence: TGTGCCGTAAGACAGGGGGCTGGAAACACCATATATTTT.

There are a few counts of this clone. The gene calls are TRBV27 and TRBJ2-7; D is perhaps TRBD1 or TRBD2 (5 bases each). The germline V gene has CDR1 MNHEY and CDR2 SMNVEV (reference sequence). Trimming took 5 bases from V and 4 from J, leaving 15 bases between them. The CDR3 contains 14 residues. CDR3: CASSRDGVLYEQYF. The CDR3 DNA reads TGTGCCAGCAGTCGGGACGGCGTATTGTACGAGCAGTACTTC.

The count of this clone is one. The CDR3 spells CAWSRGPYEQYF. The CDR3 bases are TGTGCCTGGAGTCGCGGGCCGTACGAGCAGTACTTC. The J gene is TRBJ2-7, the V gene TRBV30; D may be TRBD2 (5 bases). The CDR3 runs to 12 residues. V dropped 2 bases and J dropped 4 bases, with 9 bases sitting between them. Germline V gene sequence: CDR1 GTSNPN, CDR2 SVGIG (reference sequence). Variable domain in full (rest from reference TRBV30 and TRBJ2-7): SQTIHQWPATLVQPVGSPLSLECTVEGTSNPNLYWYRQAAGRGLQLLFYSVGIGQISSEVPQNLSASRPQDRQFILSSKKLLLSDSGFYLCAWSRGPYEQYFGPGTRLTVT.

The rearrangement joins TRBV6-6 to TRBJ2-7; D is perhaps TRBD2 (5 bases). Trimming left V 0 bases short and J 6 bases short, with 12 bases between. The CDR3 extends over 14 amino acids. Germline CDR1 and CDR2: MNHNY and SVGAGI (reference sequence). In DNA form, the CDR3 reads TGTGCCAGCAGTTACTCGATTCAACGGGGCGAGCAGTACTTC. Protein: CASSYSIQRGEQYF.

The CDR3 reads CAISTGPSGEQYF. In DNA, the CDR3 is TGTGCCATCAGCACTGGCCCCTCAGGCGAGCAGTACTTC. This chain uses TRBV10-3 with TRBJ2-7; no reliable D call. Germline CDR1 reads ENHRY; CDR2 reads SYGVKD. V lost 6 bases and J 6 bases, leaving 15 bases between the germline ends. The CDR3 has 13 amino acids.

The genes are TRBV27 and TRBJ2-1; 7 positions match TRBD1. The CDR3 has 17 amino acids. The J segment lost 8 bases and the V segment lost 1 base, leaving 14 bases of the junction unmatched. From germline, CDR1 is MNHEY and CDR2 SMNVEV (reference sequence). CDR3 DNA: TGTGCCAGCAGTTTATTTTTCTTACGACAGGGTGTTGATGAGCAGTTCTTC. Its protein is CASSLFFLRQGVDEQFF.

The chain combines TRBV29-1 with TRBJ2-1; 13 nucleotides align to TRBD2. CDR1 and CDR2 (germline): SQVTM, ANQGSEA. V was clipped by 3 bases and J by 5 bases; unmatched bases: 10. The CDR3 spans 17 residues. For the CDR3, the DNA is TGCAGCGTTGAGACTAGCGGGAGGACCCACCTCAACAATGAGCAGTTCTTC. This encodes CSVETSGRTHLNNEQFF.

The chain is built from TRBV5-1 and TRBJ1-2, with D unresolved. CDR1 and CDR2 (germline): SGHRS, YFSETQ. V was trimmed by 4 bases and J by 8 bases, leaving 21 bases between them. This CDR3 region has 15 residues. The CDR3 reads CASSTGEGGRGGYTF. CDR3 coding DNA: TGCGCCAGCAGCACGGGAGAAGGAGGAAGAGGCGGCTACACCTTC.

The rearrangement links TRBV6-1 to TRBJ2-7; no reliable D call. CDR3 length equals 15 residues. V lost 4 bases and J lost 2, with 15 bases in between. Germline-derived CDR1 and CDR2 are MNHNS and SASEGT. The CDR3 nucleotides read TGTGCCAGCAGTGGACCCCCAAGGCCCCCCTACGAGCAGTACTTC. As protein: CASSGPPRPPYEQYF.

This rearrangement joins TRBV15 to TRBJ2-2; 7 bases fit TRBD1. The CDR3 contains 16 residues. The germline V gene encodes CDR1 LNHNV and CDR2 YYDKDF (reference sequence). The ends lost 0 bases at V and 6 bases at J; junction bases unmatched: 7. The CDR3 here is CATSRDKGALAGELFF. The CDR3 bases are TGTGCCACCAGCAGAGATAAGGGGGCTTTGGCCGGGGAGCTGTTTTTT.

The V call is TRBV6-1, the J call TRBJ2-2; the D gene is possibly TRBD1 (6 bases). V was clipped by 6 bases and J by 0 bases, with 8 bases between them. From germline, CDR1 is MNHNS and CDR2 SASEGT. The CDR3 is made up of 14 amino acids. The CDR3 reads CASSRTANTGELFF. The CDR3 DNA sequence: TGTGCCAGCAGCCGGACAGCGAACACCGGGGAGCTGTTTTTT.

The V call is TRBV6-5, the J call TRBJ2-3; D possibly uses TRBD1 or TRBD2 (5 bases each). V was cut by 8 bases and J by 0 bases, with 9 bases left in between. CDR3 size: 13 residues. CDR1 and CDR2 (germline): MNHEY, SVGAGI. CDR3 sequence reads: CASGGRSTDTQYF. CDR3 DNA: TGTGCCAGCGGGGGTAGGAGCACAGATACGCAGTATTTT.

This clone appeared once. The chain combines TRBV4-1 with TRBJ2-7; perhaps TRBD2 as D (5 bases). V lost 4 bases and J lost 2, with 12 bases in between. The CDR3 contains 14 residues. Germline values: CDR1 MGHRA, CDR2 YSYEKL. CDR3 residues: CASSPSREPYEQYF. As DNA, the CDR3 is TGCGCCAGCAGCCCCTCCCGGGAACCCTACGAGCAGTACTTC.

This clone was detected a few times. The chain has TRBV5-1 and TRBJ2-3; TRBD1 matches 9 bases. Germline assignment: CDR1 SGHRS and CDR2 YFSETQ. CDR3 size: 17 residues. V lost 1 base to trimming and J lost 0 bases; unmatched junction nucleotides: 6. The CDR3 DNA reads TGCGCCAGCAGCTTGAAACCGGGACAGGGAAGCACAGATACGCAGTATTTT. Translating it yields CASSLKPGQGSTDTQYF.

The rearrangement joins TRBV6-1 to TRBJ2-7; D unclear. Germline CDR1 and CDR2: MNHNS and SASEGT. The CDR3 totals 13 residues. V was cut by 1 base and J by 3 bases, with 7 bases left in between. CDR3 coding DNA: TGTGCCAGCAGTGAAGGACTCCTCTACGAGCAGTACTTC. It specifies CASSEGLLYEQYF.

This chain connects TRBV7-3 to TRBJ2-3, with D possibly being TRBD2 (5 bases). V lost 1 base to trimming and J lost 2 bases, with 16 bases between them. Germline V gene lookup returns CDR1 SGHTA and CDR2 FQGTGA. The CDR3 runs to 17 residues. The CDR3 sequence: CASSLKGGSLNTDTQYF. The CDR3 region has the DNA TGTGCCAGCAGCTTAAAGGGCGGGTCTCTAAACACAGATACGCAGTATTTT.

The chain joins TRBV5-4 to TRBJ2-3; no clear D gene. CDR3 length equals 16 residues. The ends were cut back, 4 bases at V and 0 bases at J, with 15 bases in the middle. Germline-derived CDR1 and CDR2 are SGHNT and YYREEE (reference sequence). The CDR3 is CASSTKSWASTDTQYF. The CDR3 DNA reads TGTGCCAGCAGCACAAAGAGTTGGGCTAGCACAGATACGCAGTATTTT.